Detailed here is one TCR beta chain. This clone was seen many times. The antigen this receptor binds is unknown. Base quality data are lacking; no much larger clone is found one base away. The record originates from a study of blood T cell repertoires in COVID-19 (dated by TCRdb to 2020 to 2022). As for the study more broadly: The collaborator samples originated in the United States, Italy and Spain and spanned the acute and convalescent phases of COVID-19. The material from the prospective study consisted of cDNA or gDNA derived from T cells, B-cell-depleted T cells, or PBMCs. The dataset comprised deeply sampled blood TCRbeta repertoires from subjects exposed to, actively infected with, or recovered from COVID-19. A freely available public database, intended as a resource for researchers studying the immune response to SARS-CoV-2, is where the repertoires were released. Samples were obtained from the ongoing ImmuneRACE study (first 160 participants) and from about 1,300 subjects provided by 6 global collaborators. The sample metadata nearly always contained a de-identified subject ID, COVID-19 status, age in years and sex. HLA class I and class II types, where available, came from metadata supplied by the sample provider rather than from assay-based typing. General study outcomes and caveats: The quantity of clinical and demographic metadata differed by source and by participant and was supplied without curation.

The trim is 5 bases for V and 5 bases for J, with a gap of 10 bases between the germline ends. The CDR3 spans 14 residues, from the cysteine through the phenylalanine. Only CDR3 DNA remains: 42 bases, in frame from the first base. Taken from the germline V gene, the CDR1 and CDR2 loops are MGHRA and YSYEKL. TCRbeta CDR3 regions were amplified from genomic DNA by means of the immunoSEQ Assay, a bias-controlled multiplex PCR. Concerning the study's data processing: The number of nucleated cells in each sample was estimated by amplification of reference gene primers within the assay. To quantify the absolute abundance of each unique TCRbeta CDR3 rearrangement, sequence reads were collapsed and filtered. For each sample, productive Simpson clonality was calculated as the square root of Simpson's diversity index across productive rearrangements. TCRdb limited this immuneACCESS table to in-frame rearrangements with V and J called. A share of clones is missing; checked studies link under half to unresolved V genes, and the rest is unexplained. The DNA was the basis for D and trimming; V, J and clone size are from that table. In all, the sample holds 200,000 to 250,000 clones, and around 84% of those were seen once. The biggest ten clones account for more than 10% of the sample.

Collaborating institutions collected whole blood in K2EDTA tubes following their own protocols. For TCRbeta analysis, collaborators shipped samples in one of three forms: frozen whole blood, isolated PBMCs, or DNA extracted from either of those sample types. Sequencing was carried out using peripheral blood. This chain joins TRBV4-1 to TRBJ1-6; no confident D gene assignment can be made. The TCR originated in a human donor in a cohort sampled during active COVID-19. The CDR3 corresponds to CASSAGNHNSPLHF. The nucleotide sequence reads TGCGCCAGCAGCGCGGGGAATCATAATTCACCCCTCCACTTT.